These T cell receptor beta chains were read from a single sample in a study of CD8+CD57+ T cells in acquired aplastic anemia. Each CDR3 protein is one row after TCRdb ran MiXCR on the reads. The data show 450,000 to 550,000 distinct CDR3 sequences, more than 25% seen once. The sample was sorted CD4+, CD8+, or CD8+CD57+ T cells (not recorded which) from PBMCs. The receptors stem from a human donor with aplastic anemia. Each CDR3 is given with its conserved first and last residue. The order of the fields is D gene, V gene, J gene, clone size, CDR3 protein, CDR3 DNA. A D gene is named only where the DNA matches it firmly. Expanded clones are given a class, and other clones once, few, many or no size at all.

>.|TRBV6-5|TRBJ1-6|few
CASSYIRGRDNSPLHF
TGTGCCAGCAGTTACATTAGGGGTAGAGATAATTCACCCCTCCACTTT
>TRBD2|TRBV11-2|TRBJ2-5|.
CASSERLAGGLETQYF
TGTGCCAGCAGCGAGCGACTAGCGGGAGGGCTAGAGACCCAGTACTTC
>.|TRBV7-2|TRBJ2-3|.
CASSLAVVGDTQYF
TGTGCCAGCAGCTTAGCGGTTGTCGGGGATACGCAGTATTTT
>TRBD2|TRBV20-1|TRBJ2-5|many
CSAGGELETQYF
TGCAGTGCCGGGGGGGAGTTGGAGACCCAGTACTTC
>TRBD1|TRBV19|TRBJ2-7|.
CASSIGGQYNEQYF
TGTGCCAGTAGTATAGGGGGACAGTACAATGAGCAGTACTTC
>TRBD1|TRBV7-9|TRBJ2-1|.
CASNYRDSNEQFF
TGTGCCAGCAACTACCGGGACAGCAATGAGCAGTTCTTC
>TRBD1|TRBV7-3|TRBJ1-6|few
CASSLMATGESSYNSPLHF
TGTGCCAGCAGCCTAATGGCGACAGGGGAAAGCTCCTATAATTCACCCCTCCACTTT
>.|TRBV20-1|TRBJ1-2|many
CSAREGGKDYGYTF
TGCAGTGCTAGGGAGGGGGGAAAAGACTATGGCTACACCTTC
>TRBD1|TRBV2|TRBJ2-3|many
CASLTGGFADTQYF
TGTGCCAGCTTGACAGGGGGTTTTGCAGATACGCAGTATTTT
>TRBD1|TRBV20-1|TRBJ1-2|.
CSARETGTGIYGYTF
TGCAGTGCTAGAGAAACCGGGACAGGGATCTATGGCTACACCTTC
>TRBD1|TRBV27|TRBJ2-4|.
CASSGTGRNIQYF
TGTGCCAGCAGTGGGACAGGGCGGAACATTCAGTACTTC
>.|TRBV5-4|TRBJ1-1|few
CASSLASTSHLNTEAFF
TGTGCCAGCAGCTTGGCCTCGACTTCACACTTGAACACTGAAGCTTTCTTT
>.|TRBV5-1|TRBJ2-3|.
CASSAGTVSTDTQYF
TGCGCCAGCAGCGCGGGGACAGTTAGCACAGATACGCAGTATTTT
>.|TRBV20-1|TRBJ2-5|many
CSAYQGFQETQYF
TGCAGTGCGTACCAGGGGTTCCAAGAGACCCAGTACTTC
>TRBD1|TRBV7-9|TRBJ1-4|few
CASSLAGTAKNEKLFF
TGTGCCAGCAGCTTAGCCGGGACAGCTAAGAATGAAAAACTGTTTTTT
>.|TRBV25-1|TRBJ1-5|many
CASRGASGQPQHF
TGTGCCAGCAGGGGGGCTTCGGGTCAGCCCCAGCATTTT
>.|TRBV7-2|TRBJ2-5|.
CASSPPVRSQETQYF
TGTGCCAGCAGCCCCCCCGTCAGGTCCCAAGAGACCCAGTACTTC
>.|TRBV11-2|TRBJ1-6|.
CASSLVVQGPHSPLHF
TGTGCCAGCAGCTTAGTTGTCCAGGGCCCGCATTCACCCCTCCACTTT
>.|TRBV24-1|TRBJ2-5|.
CATSALRAGDQPQYF
TGTGCCACCAGTGCCCTGCGGGCAGGGGATCAGCCCCAGTACTTC
>.|TRBV2|TRBJ1-5|few
CASSGDGSYSQPQHF
TGTGCCAGCAGCGGAGACGGGTCCTACAGTCAGCCCCAGCATTTT
>.|TRBV15|TRBJ2-1|.
CATGRDRASLEQFF
TGTGCCACCGGCAGAGATAGGGCGTCTCTTGAGCAGTTCTTC
>.|TRBV20-1|TRBJ1-4|.
CSATPTGVGEKLFF
TGCAGTGCTACGCCGACGGGAGTAGGGGAAAAACTGTTTTTT
>.|TRBV6-5|TRBJ2-3|.
CASSFTSGSDTQYF
TGTGCCAGCAGTTTCACCTCGGGATCCGATACGCAGTATTTT
>TRBD1|TRBV25-1|TRBJ2-7|.
CASSAPPGQGLIEQYF
TGTGCCAGCAGTGCTCCCCCGGGACAGGGTTTGATCGAGCAGTACTTC
>.|TRBV5-1|TRBJ1-1|.
CASSLRQVSTEAFF
TGCGCCAGCAGCTTGAGACAGGTCAGCACTGAAGCTTTCTTT
>.|TRBV20-1|TRBJ1-1|many
CSARQATEAFF
TGCAGTGCTAGGCAGGCCACTGAAGCTTTCTTT
>.|TRBV2|TRBJ1-1|few
CASSYVAHMNTEAFF
TGTGCCAGCAGTTACGTAGCACATATGAACACTGAAGCTTTCTTT
>TRBD2|TRBV5-4|TRBJ2-7|.
CASSLAGDPYEQYF
TGTGCCAGCAGCTTAGCGGGAGATCCCTACGAGCAGTACTTC
>TRBD1|TRBV24-1|TRBJ1-2|.
CAGQGVHGYTF
TGTGCGGGACAGGGGGTTCATGGCTACACCTTC
>.|TRBV10-3|TRBJ1-1|once
CASSFGGVNTEAFF
TGTGCCAGCAGTTTTGGGGGAGTGAACACTGAAGCTTTCTTT
>.|TRBV25-1|TRBJ2-1|once
CASRRDLSNEQFF
TGTGCCAGCAGAAGGGACTTGTCCAATGAGCAGTTCTTC
>.|TRBV12-3/TRBV12-4|TRBJ2-3|.
CASSLFSHPTDTQYF
TGTGCCAGCAGTTTATTTTCACACCCCACAGATACGCAGTATTTT
>.|TRBV20-1|TRBJ2-7|many
CSARGPGGEQYF
TGCAGTGCTAGAGGACCAGGGGGGGAGCAGTACTTC
>.|TRBV10-3|TRBJ2-3|many
CAISEDGGHTDTQYF
TGTGCCATCAGTGAGGACGGGGGGCACACAGATACGCAGTATTTT
>.|TRBV20-1|TRBJ2-7|many
CSALSAGATYEQYF
TGCAGTGCCCTATCCGCGGGGGCCACCTACGAGCAGTACTTC
>TRBD1|TRBV28|TRBJ1-1|.
CASSPQGQGNTEAFF
TGTGCCAGCAGTCCACAAGGACAGGGGAACACTGAAGCTTTCTTT
>.|TRBV5-1|TRBJ1-4|.
CASSKQGNNEKLFF
TGCGCCAGCAGCAAACAGGGTAATAATGAAAAACTGTTTTTT
>.|TRBV20-1|TRBJ1-6|many
CSAREGRGPLHF
TGCAGTGCTAGAGAGGGCAGGGGTCCCCTCCACTTT
>.|TRBV24-1|TRBJ2-7|.
CATSERRGRGVPYEQYF
TGTGCCACCAGTGAGAGGCGGGGCAGGGGGGTTCCCTACGAGCAGTACTTC
>TRBD1|TRBV24-1|TRBJ1-2|many
CATSDPLGQGSGYTF
TGTGCCACCAGTGATCCCCTTGGACAGGGGAGTGGCTACACCTTC
>TRBD2|TRBV20-1|TRBJ2-7|.
CSASGRADEQYF
TGCAGTGCTAGCGGGAGGGCCGACGAGCAGTACTTC
>TRBD1|TRBV29-1|TRBJ1-1|.
CSVDRQGSTEAFF
TGCAGCGTTGATCGACAGGGGAGCACTGAAGCTTTCTTT
>.|TRBV5-6|TRBJ2-2|few
CASSGRRGSGELFF
TGTGCCAGCAGCGGGAGAAGGGGATCCGGGGAGCTGTTTTTT
>.|TRBV20-1|TRBJ1-3|many
CGASGEGGNTIYF
TGCGGTGCTTCAGGGGAGGGCGGAAACACCATATATTTT
>.|TRBV7-8|TRBJ2-5|.
CASSLEEQGGSETQYF
TGTGCCAGCAGCTTAGAGGAGCAGGGGGGTAGCGAGACCCAGTACTTC
>TRBD2|TRBV7-7|TRBJ2-5|few
CASSLGLGKETQYF
TGTGCTAGCAGCCTGGGACTAGGGAAAGAGACCCAGTACTTC
>.|TRBV24-1|TRBJ2-3|many
CATSEYTVDGQYF
TGTGCCACCAGTGAGTATACGGTGGATGGGCAGTATTTT
>TRBD2|TRBV20-1|TRBJ2-1|.
CSARKAGEYNEQFF
TGCAGTGCTAGAAAGGCGGGGGAATACAATGAGCAGTTCTTC